This TCR beta chain was documented in a study of blood T cell repertoires in COVID-19 (dated by TCRdb to about 2020). Regarding the study in general: Samples covering the acute and convalescent phases of COVID-19 were provided by collaborators in the United States, Italy and Spain. The prospective study material was composed of cDNA or gDNA derived from T cells, B-cell-depleted T cells, or PBMCs. Subjects who had been exposed to COVID-19, were actively infected with it, or had recovered from it provided the deeply sampled blood TCRbeta repertoires that made up the dataset. A freely available public database, intended as a resource for researchers studying the immune response to SARS-CoV-2, is where the repertoires were released. Samples were obtained from the ongoing ImmuneRACE study (first 160 participants) and from about 1,300 subjects provided by 6 global collaborators. A de-identified subject ID, COVID-19 status, age in years and sex were almost always included in the sample metadata. Where available, HLA class I and class II types were taken from metadata supplied by the sample provider and were not determined by assay-based typing. General study outcomes and caveats: The quantity of clinical and demographic metadata differed by source and by participant and was supplied without curation.

Notes on this clone: What antigen it recognizes has not been identified. Base qualities are not recorded, but no much larger clone differs from it by a single base.

The germline V gene (reference sequence) provides CDR1 SEHNR and CDR2 FQNEAQ. The cysteine opens and the phenylalanine closes a CDR3 of 18 amino acids. Here the CDR3 DNA is all that survives: 54 bases in frame from base 1. V ends up 4 bases short and J 1 base short, with an unmatched junction base count of 11. The immunoSEQ Assay, a bias-controlled multiplex PCR, was used to amplify TCRbeta CDR3 regions from genomic DNA. From the authors' description of their analysis: The number of nucleated cells in each sample was estimated from the amplification of reference gene primers within the assay. Sequence reads were collapsed and filtered to measure the absolute abundance of every unique TCRbeta CDR3 rearrangement. For each sample, productive Simpson clonality was calculated as the square root of Simpson's diversity index over productive rearrangements. The clones in this table, taken by TCRdb from immuneACCESS, are in-frame only. Not every clone is retained; where verified, under half of the shortfall comes from an unresolved V gene, and the cause of the rest is unknown. Clone size and the V and J calls come from that table; the DNA yielded D and trimming. The sample table records 210,000 or so clones; 80% to 90% of these occur just once. Of the sample, 4% to 4.5% is held by the ten largest clones.

Collaborating institutions collected whole blood in K2EDTA tubes following their own protocols. Collaborator samples were shipped for TCRbeta analysis as frozen whole blood, isolated PBMCs, or DNA extracted from either sample type. The sample consisted of peripheral blood. The sequence is built from TRBV7-9 and TRBJ2-7; a stretch of 12 junction bases matches TRBD2. This clonotype was sampled from a man in his fifties or sixties with acute or convalescent COVID-19. The bases read TGTGCCAGCAGCTCGATACTAGCGGGGGGCCCCAAGTCCTACGAGCAGTACTTC. Translated, this gives CASSSILAGGPKSYEQYF.